The clone carrying this TCR beta chain was counted ten times or more. This entry comes from a study of low-dose radiotherapy and immunotherapy resistance in tumors. On the study more broadly: In Cohort 2, 1 Gy per fraction was delivered every two weeks, for a total of 13 Gy over 26 weeks. The study administered intravenous cyclophosphamide at 200 mg/m2 every two weeks, one day ahead of radiation and immunotherapy.

Time point here: before trial treatment. The presence of advanced solid tumors lacking tumor-infiltrating lymphocytes characterized eligible patients. Both TCRalpha and TCRbeta chains were reverse transcribed with V-gene-specific primers. TCR amplification ran approximately 22 PCR cycles using constant-region and V-primer adapter primers. MiXCR, run by TCRdb on the reads, gives a single entry per CDR3 protein. The sample comprises tens of thousands of distinct CDR3 sequences, 18% of which are singletons, and roughly 2.8% rests with the top ten. Looked up from germline, CDR1 is MGHDK and CDR2 is SYGVNS. The CDR3 has 16 amino acids. The V gene end was trimmed by 3 bases and the J gene end by 7 bases; junction bases not matched to a gene: 6.

V usage is TRBV25-1 and J usage is TRBJ1-6; TRBD1 matches at 10 bases. Specimen: PBMCs, collected before treatment. The receptor comes from a male donor with prostate cancer. The CDR3 sequence is CASSDRQGAANSPLHF. The CDR3 coding sequence is TGTGCCAGCAGTGACCGACAGGGGGCCGCGAATTCACCCCTCCACTTT.